This TCR beta chain was recovered during a study of glioma-infiltrating T cells. Overall study findings and caveats: Very few CDR3 sequences were shared between tissue and blood.

Points on this clonotype: The antigen is unknown.

Trimming removed 7 bases at V and 1 base at J, with 8 bases between. CDR1 and CDR2 (germline): DFQATT, SNEGSKA (reference sequence). The length of the CDR3 is 12 residues. Amplification of TCR alpha and beta CDR3 regions from RNA used iRepertoire nested multiplex PCR. TCRdb re-derived calls from the multiplex PCR reads in MiXCR, one entry per CDR3 protein. The sample shows fewer than 500,000 distinct CDR3 sequences, roughly two fifths of them seen only once. The sequence was collected from a human donor with low-grade glioma or glioblastoma, undergoing nonglioma brain surgery, or in good health (not recorded which). The sequenced sample was glioma tissue, nonneoplastic brain tissue, or PBMCs (not recorded which). The V call is TRBV20-1, the J call TRBJ1-5, with D possibly TRBD1 on 6 matching bases. Here the CDR3 DNA reads TGCAGTGTCACAGGGAGCAATCAGCCCCAGCATTTT. Translation gives CSVTGSNQPQHF.